What follows describes a single T cell receptor (beta chain). Its antigen is unknown. Base quality data are lacking; no much larger clone is found one base away. The immunoSEQ Assay, a bias-controlled multiplex PCR, was used to amplify TCRbeta CDR3 regions from genomic DNA. The original methods were these. Nucleated cell counts per sample were estimated from amplification of reference gene primers within the assay. To quantify the absolute abundance of each unique TCRbeta CDR3 rearrangement, sequence reads were collapsed and filtered. Productive Simpson clonality was computed per sample as the square root of Simpson's diversity index over productive rearrangements. As stored in TCRdb, this immuneACCESS dataset retains in-frame rearrangements with V and J assigned. A fraction of the clones does not appear; measured against another copy, unresolved V genes explain less than half of the discrepancy, and the remainder lacks a known reason. V, J and clone size were drawn from that table, and D and trimming were deduced from the DNA. The sample profile shows tens of thousands of clones; approximately 86% of them were found once. The ten biggest clones cover 2.5% to 3.5% of the sample.

The germline V gene (reference sequence) sets CDR1 to SGHAT and CDR2 to FQDESV. The germline ends are 9 bases apart after V is trimmed by 5 bases and J by 8 bases. CDR3 length: 11 amino acids, cysteine to phenylalanine. Here the CDR3 DNA is all that survives: 33 bases in frame from base 1. The sample belongs to a study of blood T cell repertoires in COVID-19 (dated by TCRdb to 2020 to 2022). Broadly, across the study: Samples covering the acute and convalescent phases of COVID-19 were provided by collaborators in the United States, Italy and Spain. A freely available public database, intended as a resource for researchers studying the immune response to SARS-CoV-2, is where the repertoires were released. The material from the prospective study consisted of cDNA or gDNA derived from T cells, B-cell-depleted T cells, or PBMCs. The samples were drawn from the first 160 participants of the ongoing ImmuneRACE study and from more than 1,000 subjects provided by 6 global collaborators. The sample metadata nearly always contained a de-identified subject ID, COVID-19 status, age in years and sex. Deeply sampled blood TCRbeta repertoires from subjects exposed to, actively infected with, or recovered from COVID-19 were included in the dataset. Where HLA class I and class II types were available, the types were taken from metadata supplied by the sample provider, not from assay-based typing. Study-wide conclusions, independent of this receptor: The quantity of clinical and demographic metadata differed by source and by participant and was supplied without curation.

Each collaborating institution followed its own protocols to collect whole blood in K2EDTA tubes. For TCRbeta analysis, collaborators shipped samples as frozen whole blood, isolated PBMCs, or DNA extracted from either of those sample types. This chain is built from TRBV11-1 and TRBJ1-1, with the D gene not confidently named. Sequenced material: peripheral blood. The origin of this receptor is a woman aged 45-65 years with active or convalescent COVID-19. CDR3 protein: CASSPLREAFF. The DNA sequence reads TGTGCCAGCAGCCCACTCCGAGAAGCTTTCTTT. The variable domain in full, with residues beyond the CDR3 obtained from the reference TRBV11-1 and TRBJ1-1 genes, is EAEVAQSPRYKITEKSQAVAFWCDPISGHATLYWYRQILGQGPELLVQFQDESVVDDSQLPKDRFSAERLKGVDSTLKIQPAELGDSAMYLCASSPLREAFFGQGTRLTVV.